The clone carrying this T cell receptor (beta chain) was seen a few times. This sample stems from a study of OX40 agonist ivuxolimab in advanced cancers. This table comes from immunoSEQ multiplex PCR, and its TCRdb copy is limited to in-frame clones, with some not included. The sample consists of about 68,000 clones, 90% to 95% of them appearing once. V was trimmed by 1 base and J by 2 bases, leaving 18 bases between them. Germline CDR1 and CDR2: SGHAT and FQNNGV. The CDR3 totals 17 residues. The source of this sequence is an adult with an advanced solid tumor such as melanoma, head and neck, liver or kidney cancer. The chain employs TRBV11-2 and TRBJ2-7, with a possible D match to TRBD1 (6 bases). The input for sequencing was CD4+ or CD8+ T cells sorted from blood, taken in a trial of the OX40 agonist ivuxolimab. In DNA, the CDR3 is TGTGCCAGCAGCTTAGCCCAACAGGGAAGGCCAACCTACGAGCAGTACTTC. It specifies CASSLAQQGRPTYEQYF.